This T cell receptor beta chain emerged from a study of cytotoxic CD8 clonotypes in ibrutinib-treated CLL (dated by TCRdb to the early 2020s). As for the study more broadly: The cohort was composed of some twelve relapsed/refractory and around 15 treatment-naive patients; IGHV unmutated status was identified in approximately 18 patients. Partial responses were observed in about 24 patients and complete responses in 2; after a median follow-up of 68 months, remission was maintained in 15 or so patients and progression was observed in roughly twelve. The response samples were drawn at a median of around eleven months into treatment, with a range of about 6 to 36 months. An average of about 250,000 productive templates and 80,000 to 100,000 productive rearrangements was obtained per sample. Longitudinal samples were obtainable from 26 of the 86 participants in the trial. Cryopreserved peripheral blood mononuclear cells were obtained prior to treatment, at the time of response, and at either disease progression or sustained remission. Every remission and progressive disease sample was obtained while ibrutinib was still being received by the patients. General findings and caveats noted by the study authors: Baseline clonality was found to be higher than that of age-matched healthy donors and was strongly correlated with circulating CD8+ T-cell counts. Sampling times were not matched between patients in sustained remission and patients whose disease was progressing, and lymph node repertoires were not examined. Public clonotypes were rare and either contracted or stayed stable during treatment, and the rise in clonality at ibrutinib response reflected the expansion of private clonotypes. At ibrutinib response clonality went up, during sustained remission it held steady, and at progression it dropped back toward baseline.

The intended sense of this specimen's time point label: approximately eleven months on ibrutinib. Roughly 2 micrograms of genomic DNA were extracted from cryopreserved PBMCs for TCR beta library preparation. Longitudinal blood samples from CLL patients on ibrutinib monotherapy were analyzed using high-throughput TCR beta sequencing. The patients were enrolled in a single-center, open-label phase 2 trial of ibrutinib monotherapy. CDR1 and CDR2 are drawn from the germline V gene: MNHNS, SASEGT. Relative to germline, V is 10 bases shorter and J is 7 bases shorter, with 19 bases between their ends. Counted from cysteine to phenylalanine, this CDR3 has 13 amino acids. Only CDR3 DNA remains: 39 bases, in frame from the first base. A MiSeq instrument was used for deep resolution sequencing, which targeted depths ranging from 1 in 1 million up to 1 in 200,000 T cells, with coverage averaging 10x for each clonotype. TCR beta libraries were generated with the immunoSEQ hsTCRB Kit. Per the authors' processing: ImmunoSEQ Data Assistant and ImmunoSEQ Analyzer were used for data analysis, and V, D and J genes were assigned according to IMGT definitions. Clonality was computed as one minus normalized Shannon entropy of productive rearrangement frequencies, ranging from 0 to 1. Public clonotype analysis was restricted to overrepresented clonotypes comprising at least 0.05% of each patient's repertoire. About twelve repertoires from age-matched healthy donors, obtained from immuneACCESS, served as clonality controls. This immuneACCESS table, as held by TCRdb, lists in-frame sequences with V and J called but not all clones. Of the missing ones, under half trace to an unresolved V gene in checked studies; the others have no known cause. That table is the source of V, J and clone size, and D and trimming were worked out from the DNA. Counted in this sample were some 150,000 clones; over 60% of them appeared once. The leading ten clones occupy roughly 13% of the sample.

On this clone: Which antigen it targets is not known. Nothing much larger sits one base from this clone, and base qualities are not available.

The rearrangement joined TRBV6-1 to TRBJ1-1, and TRBD1 may be the D gene, going by 6 matching bases. This TCR was sampled from a human donor with chronic lymphocytic leukemia. The sample consisted of PBMCs, taken after 12 months of ibrutinib treatment. The CDR3 reads as follows: CATWPRGYFEAFF. The DNA reads as follows: TGTGCCACCTGGCCCAGGGGCTATTTTGAAGCTTTCTTT.